This entry lists 29 T cell receptor beta chains sequenced from one sample in a study of OX40 agonist ivuxolimab in advanced cancers. Library generation was performed with the immunoSEQ multiplex PCR assay. The clones in this table, taken by TCRdb from immuneACCESS, are in-frame only. Not every clone is retained; where verified, under half of the shortfall comes from an unresolved V gene, and the cause of the rest is unknown. The sample table lists under 100,000 clones, just under 95% of them with a count of one. The leading ten clones occupy 0.55% to 0.75% of the sample. The sample was CD4+ or CD8+ T cells sorted from blood, taken in a trial of the OX40 agonist ivuxolimab. The receptors originated from an adult with an advanced solid tumor such as melanoma, head and neck, liver or kidney cancer.

This rearrangement joins TRBV6-1 to TRBJ1-2; D unresolved. V was cut by 1 base and J by 1 base, with 10 bases left in between. The CDR3 contains 15 residues. In germline, CDR1 is MNHNS, CDR2 SASEGT. The CDR3 is CASSEVGSVNYGYTF. DNA of the CDR3: TGTGCCAGCAGTGAAGTAGGGTCAGTTAACTATGGCTACACCTTC.

The chain employs TRBV27 and TRBJ2-7; 7 positions match TRBD1. Germline loops: CDR1 MNHEY, CDR2 SMNVEV (reference sequence). This CDR3 is built from 15 residues. The V gene end was trimmed by 5 bases and the J gene end by 0 bases; junction bases not matched to a gene: 7. In DNA, the CDR3 is TGTGCCAGCAGTCGGACCGGGACAGTCTCCTACGAGCAGTACTTC. Protein: CASSRTGTVSYEQYF.

The chain uses TRBV13 and TRBJ2-1; 8 nucleotides match TRBD1. Losses at the gene ends were 5 bases for V and 6 bases for J; bases not matched to a gene: 9. The CDR3 is made up of 15 amino acids. Germline CDR1 PRHDT, CDR2 FYEKMQ (reference sequence). Here the CDR3 reads CASSRGQAGSNEQFF. CDR3 in DNA: TGTGCCAGCAGCCGGGGACAGGCGGGCTCCAATGAGCAGTTCTTC. Using reference TRBV13 and TRBJ2-1 for the parts outside the CDR3, the full variable domain is AAGVIQSPRHLIKEKRETATLKCYPIPRHDTVYWYQQGPGQDPQFLISFYEKMQSDKGSIPDRFSAQQFSDYHSELNMSSLELGDSALYFCASSRGQAGSNEQFFGPGTRLTVL.

The CDR3 region has the DNA TGTGCCAGTAGTATCGGCGGTCGAGCAAATCAGCCCCAGCATTTT. This sequence encodes CASSIGGRANQPQHF. The gene calls are TRBV19 and TRBJ1-5; D not resolved. Germline CDR1 is LNHDA and CDR2 is SQIVND (reference sequence). V gave up 3 bases and J gave up 4 bases, with 13 bases separating them. This CDR3 is built from 15 residues. Based on the CDR3 plus reference TRBV19 and TRBJ1-5, the full variable domain is DGGITQSPKYLFRKEGQNVTLSCEQNLNHDAMYWYRQDPGQGLRLIYYSQIVNDFQKGDIAEGYSVSREKKESFPLTVTSAQKNPTAFYLCASSIGGRANQPQHFGDGTRLSIL.

The rearrangement uses TRBV5-1 and TRBJ2-3, with 10 bases matching TRBD2. V lost 0 bases to trimming and J lost 2 bases; unmatched junction nucleotides: 9. There are 18 residues in the CDR3. CDR1 and CDR2 (germline): SGHRS, YFSETQ. As DNA, the CDR3 is TGCGCCAGCAGCTTGGGGGCAACTAGCGGGGCTACCACAGATACGCAGTATTTT. It translates to CASSLGATSGATTDTQYF.

The chain uses TRBV6-6 and TRBJ1-1; 8 bases are shared with TRBD1. The CDR3 is 15 residues long. In germline, CDR1 is MNHNY, CDR2 SVGAGI (reference sequence). V trimming: 5 bases; J trimming: 0 bases; junction bases outside the gene matches: 5. CDR3 loop: CASSTTGGMNTEAFF. CDR3 in DNA: TGTGCCAGCAGTACTACAGGGGGAATGAACACTGAAGCTTTCTTT.

This clone was counted once. This chain uses TRBV11-2 with TRBJ2-5, with 9 bases fitting TRBD1. The CDR3 spans 15 residues. CDR1 and CDR2 (germline): SGHAT, FQNNGV. Germline trimming cut 4 bases from V and 5 bases from J; bases unmatched to any gene: 8. CDR3 sequence (DNA): TGTGCCAGCAGCTCGGTGACAGGGGGGTTGGAGACCCAGTACTTC. Encoded protein: CASSSVTGGLETQYF.

This clone was observed a few times. V is TRBV14 and J is TRBJ2-1, with D perhaps matching TRBD2 (5 bases). The V gene lost 1 base and the J gene lost 9 bases, with 10 bases spanning the gap. Looked up from germline, CDR1 is SGHDN and CDR2 is FVKESK. CDR3 size: 13 residues. In DNA, the CDR3 is TGTGCCAGCAGCCAAGCGAGTGGGAGTGAGCAGTTCTTC. Protein: CASSQASGSEQFF. The full variable domain, with the rest looked up from reference TRBV14 and TRBJ2-1, is EAGVTQFPSHSVIEKGQTVTLRCDPISGHDNLYWYRRVMGKEIKFLLHFVKESKQDESGMPNNRFLAERTGGTYSTLKVQPAELEDSGVYFCASSQASGSEQFFGPGTRLTVL.

The rearrangement uses TRBV11-2 and TRBJ2-5; the D is unclear. The CDR3 consists of 11 residues. V lost 1 base, J lost 5 bases, and 2 bases lay in between. Germline CDR1 is SGHAT and CDR2 is FQNNGV. CDR3: CASSLGETQYF. The DNA of the CDR3 is TGTGCCAGCAGCTTAGGGGAGACCCAGTACTTC.

The V call is TRBV7-8, the J call TRBJ2-1; TRBD2 aligns across 11 bases. The V gene end was trimmed by 5 bases and the J gene end by 7 bases; junction bases not matched to a gene: 16. CDR1 is SGHVS and CDR2 is FQNEAQ in the germline V gene. The CDR3 totals 18 residues. Here the CDR3 reads CASSPGGSGSGRVNEQFF. Here the CDR3 DNA reads TGTGCCAGCAGCCCAGGGGGGAGCGGTAGCGGGAGGGTAAATGAGCAGTTCTTC.

The rearrangement links TRBV6-1 to TRBJ2-7, with D possibly being TRBD2 (6 bases). V lost 0 bases, J lost 4 bases, and 16 bases lay in between. CDR3 length: 16 amino acids. Germline V CDR1 and CDR2: MNHNS, SASEGT. CDR3 sequence reads: CASSEAPPGGGYEQYF. CDR3 coding DNA: TGTGCCAGCAGTGAAGCACCCCCCGGGGGAGGTTACGAGCAGTACTTC.

The chain carries TRBV9 and TRBJ2-6; D unclear. V was cut by 0 bases and J by 1 base, with 11 bases left in between. The CDR3 length is 17 residues. CDR1 SGDLS and CDR2 YYNGEE come from the germline V gene. CDR3 amino acids: CASSVAMILSGANVLTF. For the CDR3, the DNA is TGTGCCAGCAGCGTAGCTATGATTCTTTCTGGGGCCAACGTCCTGACTTTC.

J is TRBJ1-1 and V is TRBV15, with 12 bases matching TRBD1. Per the germline V gene, CDR1 is LNHNV and CDR2 is YYDKDF (reference sequence). The CDR3 extends over 18 amino acids. With V trimmed by 2 bases and J by 5 bases, 12 bases remained unmatched. The DNA for the CDR3 is TGTGCCACCAGCAGACAATGGGGACAGGGGGCGCCCCATACTGAAGCTTTCTTT. This codes for CATSRQWGQGAPHTEAFF.

V is TRBV7-2 and J is TRBJ2-5; D possibly corresponds to TRBD1 (5 bases). The CDR3 totals 15 residues. From germline, CDR1 is SGHTA and CDR2 FQGNSA. With 3 bases removed from V and 5 bases from J, the gap between germline ends came to 16 bases. For the CDR3, the DNA is TGTGCCAGCAGCTTTGGGGCCCCAGGTGGCGAGACCCAGTACTTC. Its translation: CASSFGAPGGETQYF.

This clone has only one observation. The chain uses TRBV5-1 and TRBJ2-7; 11 bases agree with TRBD2. Germline CDR1 and CDR2: SGHRS and YFSETQ. Unmatched junction bases numbered 11, after V lost 6 bases and J lost 6 bases. This CDR3 region has 15 residues. The CDR3 DNA follows: TGCGCCAGCACCCCCGGACTAGCGGGCGGCGGCGAGCAGTACTTC. This sequence encodes CASTPGLAGGGEQYF.

This clone has just a few counts. The gene calls are TRBV19 and TRBJ1-2; TRBD1 matches 7 bases. The J segment lost 4 bases and the V segment lost 5 bases, leaving 7 bases of the junction unmatched. The CDR3 is 14 residues long. The germline gives CDR1 LNHDA, CDR2 SQIVND (reference sequence). CDR3 loop: CASSVQGSGYGYTF. In DNA form, the CDR3 reads TGTGCCAGTAGTGTACAGGGGTCGGGCTATGGCTACACCTTC. The full variable domain, with the rest looked up from reference TRBV19 and TRBJ1-2, is DGGITQSPKYLFRKEGQNVTLSCEQNLNHDAMYWYRQDPGQGLRLIYYSQIVNDFQKGDIAEGYSVSREKKESFPLTVTSAQKNPTAFYLCASSVQGSGYGYTFGSGTRLTVV.

V is TRBV30 and J is TRBJ1-1; 8 bases map to TRBD1. V lost 5 bases, J lost 1 base, and 6 bases stayed unmatched. Germline lookup yields CDR1 GTSNPN and CDR2 SVGIG (reference sequence). The CDR3 has 14 amino acids. The CDR3, as DNA: TGTGCCTGGGGACTACAGGGGGGGAACACTGAAGCTTTCTTT. This codes for CAWGLQGGNTEAFF.

The chain recombines TRBV9 with TRBJ2-3; D may match TRBD1 or TRBD2 (5 bases each). V gave up 0 bases and J gave up 1 base, with 9 bases separating them. The CDR3 is 15 residues long. Germline assignment: CDR1 SGDLS and CDR2 YYNGEE. CDR3 protein: CASSVAGGGTDTQYF. CDR3 DNA: TGTGCCAGCAGCGTAGCTGGGGGAGGCACAGATACGCAGTATTTT. The full variable domain, completed using reference TRBV9 and TRBJ2-3, is DSGVTQTPKHLITATGQRVTLRCSPRSGDLSVYWYQQSLDQGLQFLIQYYNGEERAKGNILERFSAQQFPDLHSELNLSSLELGDSALYFCASSVAGGGTDTQYFGPGTRLTVL.

V and J are TRBV6-1 and TRBJ1-2, with D possibly TRBD1 on 5 matching bases. This CDR3 is 14 amino acids long. Germline-derived CDR1 and CDR2 are MNHNS and SASEGT. The V end was cut by 2 bases, the J end by 4 bases, with 11 bases between. The CDR3 spells CASSEQGEVYGYTF. CDR3 DNA: TGTGCCAGCAGTGAACAGGGTGAAGTCTATGGCTACACCTTC.

The chain couples TRBV19 to TRBJ1-2; D gene uncertain. Trimming took 4 bases from V and 5 from J, leaving 14 bases between them. CDR3 size: 14 residues. Germline V CDR1 and CDR2: LNHDA, SQIVND (reference sequence). The CDR3 protein is CASSNPERRYGYTF. The CDR3 DNA follows: TGTGCCAGTAGTAACCCGGAAAGGAGGTATGGCTACACCTTC.

The chain couples TRBV6-5 to TRBJ1-1, with unresolved D. Trimming stripped 8 bases from V and 1 base from J, with 5 bases between. Germline CDR1 MNHEY, CDR2 SVGAGI. The CDR3 length is 11 residues. CDR3 bases: TGTGCCAGCCCATCGAACACTGAAGCTTTCTTT. It is translated as CASPSNTEAFF.

V gene TRBV30 combines with J gene TRBJ1-5; unclear D gene. V was clipped by 0 bases and J by 5 bases, with 5 bases between them. Looked up from germline, CDR1 is GTSNPN and CDR2 is SVGIG (reference sequence). The CDR3 covers 12 residues. The CDR3: CAWSVLDQPQHF. CDR3 in DNA: TGTGCCTGGAGTGTTTTGGATCAGCCCCAGCATTTT.

This clone was picked up a small number of times. The chain carries TRBV6-4 and TRBJ2-7; 7 bases are a match to TRBD1. Germline V lookup: CDR1 MRHNA, CDR2 SNTAGT. V lost 7 bases and J lost 0; bases outside the gene matches: 9. The CDR3 sequence is 15 residues long. In DNA form, the CDR3 reads TGTGCCAGCACGACCGGGACAGTGAACTCCTACGAGCAGTACTTC. This gives the protein CASTTGTVNSYEQYF.

The J gene is TRBJ1-4, the V gene TRBV19; 9 nucleotides match TRBD1. V was pared by 5 bases and J by 6 bases, with 7 bases of the junction left unmatched. This CDR3 is 15 amino acids long. Germline V gives CDR1 LNHDA, CDR2 SQIVND (reference sequence). The CDR3 sequence: CASSATDRGDEKLFF. The CDR3 DNA reads TGTGCCAGTAGTGCCACGGACAGGGGTGATGAAAAACTGTTTTTT.

The chain uses TRBV5-1 and TRBJ1-3; tentatively, D is TRBD1 (6 bases). CDR1 SGHRS and CDR2 YFSETQ come from the germline V gene. The CDR3 sequence is 15 residues long. V lost 2 bases to trimming and J lost 3 bases, with 12 bases between them. CDR3: CASSLADRNGNTIYF. CDR3 DNA: TGCGCCAGCAGCTTAGCCGACAGGAATGGAAACACCATATATTTT. The entire variable domain, with the rest obtained from reference TRBV5-1 and TRBJ1-3, is as follows: KAGVTQTPRYLIKTRGQQVTLSCSPISGHRSVSWYQQTPGQGLQFLFEYFSETQRNKGNFPGRFSGRQFSNSRSEMNVSTLELGDSALYLCASSLADRNGNTIYFGEGSWLTVV.

This sequence joins TRBV7-3 and TRBJ2-1; D not resolved. Trimming shortened V by 3 bases and J by 5 bases, and 11 bases separated the two germline ends. CDR1 and CDR2 from the germline V gene are SGHTA and FQGTGA. This CDR3 region has 14 residues. The CDR3 loop is CASSLYRGDNEQFF. Written as DNA, the CDR3 is TGTGCCAGCAGCTTGTACCGAGGCGACAATGAGCAGTTCTTC.

The chain couples TRBV5-1 to TRBJ1-2; D might be TRBD1 (5 bases). CDR1 and CDR2 (germline): SGHRS, YFSETQ. The length of the CDR3 is 15 residues. Trimming shortened V by 0 bases and J by 4 bases, and 13 bases separated the two germline ends. The CDR3 protein is CASSLGGLGSYGYTF. As DNA, the CDR3 is TGCGCCAGCAGCTTGGGGGGCTTGGGCAGCTATGGCTACACCTTC.

The chain is built from TRBV7-9 and TRBJ2-2; D ambiguous. There are 14 residues in the CDR3. Trimming removed 4 bases at V and 8 bases at J, with 14 bases between. Germline V gene sequence: CDR1 SEHNR, CDR2 FQNEAQ (reference sequence). The CDR3 coding sequence is TGTGCCAGCAGCTCCCTCCGCGAGAGGGGGGAGCTGTTTTTT. Translation: CASSSLRERGELFF.

V and J are TRBV7-9 and TRBJ2-5, with no clear D. Trimming removed 5 bases from V and 4 bases from J, with 11 bases in between. Germline V gives CDR1 SEHNR, CDR2 FQNEAQ (reference sequence). The CDR3 sequence is 13 residues long. This chain's CDR3 is CASSTGATETQYF. The CDR3 bases are TGTGCCAGCAGCACCGGCGCCACAGAGACCCAGTACTTC.